This entry describes one T cell receptor (beta chain). This clone has only one observation. No cognate antigen has been identified for it. No base qualities exist here, and no much larger clone lies one base off it. The CDR3 spans 13 residues, from the cysteine through the phenylalanine. The DNA shown is the 39-base CDR3, in frame from base 1. The germline V gene encodes CDR1 GTSNPN and CDR2 SVGIG (reference sequence). V is cut back by 8 bases and J by 4 bases, with 5 bases in the junction unmatched. The cohort consisted of 600 to 750 healthy bone marrow donors. Cohort members were all nominally healthy when sampled, although unrecorded immune exposures were likely present. The donor tested CMV seronegative, placing the donor among the 300 to 450 seronegative members of the cohort. Each donor provided a peripheral blood sample, and peripheral blood mononuclear cells were used for TCR beta sequencing. The Qiagen DNeasy Blood Extraction Kit was used to extract genomic DNA from the blood cell samples.

The data stem from a study of cytomegalovirus exposure and HLA in healthy donors (dated by TCRdb to about 2017). About the investigation overall: In an earlier analysis of fewer than 750 of the donors, 276 Gb of sequence data and approximately 120 million unique TCR beta sequences from roughly 180 million T cells were reported. All discovery cohort repertoires had been generated on a single sequencing platform. Four or five DR-DQ haplotypes were treated as single units for association and clustering because of strong linkage in the cohort. To predict cytomegalovirus infection status, the study combined high-throughput TCR immunosequencing, statistical association of individual TCRs with disease status, and machine learning. Typing coverage differed by locus: A, B, C, DRB1 and DQB1 were typed in roughly 629-630 donors, DQA1 in 500 to 550, DPA1 in some 610, and DPB1 in 450 to 490. The later analysis used no new phenotypic data to find candidate immune exposures, relying instead on TCR beta sequences and their occurrence across donors. Genome-wide SNP genotypes for about 65% of the 666 donors were used in a later genetic analysis, which treated that subset as a discovery cohort. Donor age, sex, ethnicity and CMV serostatus were compiled together with the repertoire data. Of the roughly 400 genotyped donors, 65% to 90% fell in the genetic ancestry cluster associated with self-reported Caucasian donors. A later analysis re-analyzed previously published TCR beta repertoires from 650 to 800 donors and added high-resolution HLA genotyping to study TCR occurrence patterns. Besides the first cohort of hundreds of subjects, a separate validation cohort made up of around 120 different subjects was used. An earlier analysis of approximately 640 of the donors applied high-throughput TCR beta sequencing to assess whether each TCR beta V gene segment acted as functional or pseudogenic. HLA typing included class I and class II loci at four-digit resolution. The study aimed to test whether cataloging public T cell receptors could reveal signatures of past pathogen exposure. Among about 400 genotyped donors of the cohort, an average of about 240,000 unique TCR beta nucleotide sequences was sequenced per donor, of which about 19% were non-productive. An early release that covered roughly 600 HLA-typed donors contained about 300 gigabases of sequencing data and around 85 million unique TCR sequences. The study used immunosequencing to profile the T cell repertoires of 666 subjects and linked those repertoires to cytomegalovirus serostatus. Study-level results and caveats: A further reported finding was that TCR beta sequences accurately predicted the HLA-A and HLA-B alleles for most subjects in the first cohort. Several of the top co-occurrence clusters appeared to be linked to parvovirus B19, influenza, CMV and Epstein-Barr virus, according to a later analysis. The presence/absence analyses assumed that sequencing depth was roughly uniform across donors, and that assumption may not be true. Strong co-occurrence of HLA alleles, especially DR and DQ, made assigning TCR associations to individual alleles difficult. Most CMV-associated TCR beta chains appeared to be HLA-restricted in a later analysis, and the HLA associations seemed to be driven largely by CMV exposure. For the cohort, immune exposure information was limited to CMV serostatus. Cytomegalovirus status was reported to be diagnosed by the classifier with high specificity and sensitivity in both the original and validation cohorts. The authors suggested that the approach could potentially be generalized to other disease states and immunological phenotypes. Some IMGT-functional V segments, including TRBV6-2 and TRBV6-3, could not be told apart with the 87-base-pair reads, so those segments were excluded. Linkage disequilibrium might explain the correlated functional status among segregating V segments, but an unknown experimental factor could not be ruled out. Because HLA typing was missing for some donors at each locus, association tests included only the typed subset. An earlier analysis of around 540 of the donors showed that most TCR beta V segments appeared in productive rearrangements either about 87% or about 30% of the time, which broadly matched IMGT annotations. In the study, around 150 TCR beta chains were listed as associated with cytomegalovirus. According to a later analysis, TCR association rates differed among HLA loci, with DRB1 alleles showing the most associated TCRs and HLA-C alleles showing the fewest. The cohort was sequenced for TCR beta chains only, and without alpha or paired-chain data the features that could be detected were limited. At a false discovery rate of 0.05, a later analysis linked around 17,000 TCR beta sequences to specific HLA alleles. V-gene and J-gene trimming of TCR beta chains was associated with a missense DCLRE1C variant in a later genetic analysis, and the association was replicated in an independent cohort. Compared with equally common non-associated chains, HLA-associated TCR beta chains in a later analysis were more clonally expanded and had lower generation probabilities. Most TCR sequences were seen in very few donors, while some public TCRs were found in many individuals. A cluster of highly shared sequence variants was judged likely to be a technical artifact of the sequencing pipeline. Seventeen rarely observed V segments, including chromosome 9 orphons, were excluded from the earlier analysis of several hundred of the donors because counts were too low. In a later genetic analysis, fewer N-insertions in productive TCRs were reported among donors in an Asian-associated ancestry cluster than the approximately 630-donor mean. In vitro tests confirmed that a few of the cytomegalovirus-associated TCR beta chains recognize cytomegalovirus antigens.

The library relied on the immunoSEQ multiplex PCR assay. The multiplex PCR relied on a mix of 60 forward primers for TCR Vbeta segments and 13 reverse primers for TCR Jbeta segments. The CDR3 region of rearranged TCR beta genes was amplified from genomic DNA by a multiplex PCR assay. Amplified TCR beta libraries were sequenced as 87-base-pair reads on the Illumina HiSeq System. The study's processing was this. In a later analysis, tens of millions of unique TCR beta chains were counted across the 500 to 700 repertoires, and around 10 million of these chains were shared by at least two donors. Raw reads were error-corrected and collapsed into unique sequences with a nearest-neighbor algorithm that merged closely related sequences to remove PCR and sequencing errors. Alignment of CDR3 sequences to IMGT reference sequences was used to assign V, D and J gene segments. Each retained sequence needed at least a six-nucleotide match to both a V gene segment and a J gene segment. Rearrangements were classified as productive when the CDR3 lacked stop codons and remained in frame with V and J, and all other rearrangements were classified as non-productive. Following IMGT convention, CDR3 was defined as the stretch from the second conserved V-encoded cysteine to the conserved J-encoded phenylalanine. Sequences without an unambiguous match to a single V gene segment were excluded from the earlier analysis of 450 to 650 of the donors. In an earlier analysis of several hundred of the donors, V segments were called functional above 56.7% productive rearrangements and were called segregating when the between-donor standard deviation exceeded 5%. To diagnose cytomegalovirus status from the catalog of TCR beta chain sequences, a statistical classification framework was built. In a later analysis, TCR nucleotide sequences were compared against IMGT/GENE-DB human TR gene sequences so that V and J genes could be assigned. The TCRdist pipeline was used in a later analysis to assign CDR3 sequences and most-parsimonious VDJ recombination scenarios. In a later analysis, each TCR beta chain was defined by its CDR3 amino acid sequence together with its V-gene family, and reads without a unique V-gene family were excluded. A later analysis removed 550 to 650 highly shared, low-generation-probability nucleotide sequences to deal with suspected cross-contamination and a sequencing artifact. In a later analysis, a clonal expansion index for each public chain was calculated from normalized within-repertoire ranks of inferred template counts. Generation probabilities in a later analysis came from a VDJ recombination model fitted to out-of-frame rearrangements, and those results were checked against IGoR. In a later analysis, TCR-TCR, TCR-HLA and TCR-CMV co-occurrence was scored with hypergeometric tests, and a repertoire-size bias correction was applied to TCR pairs. To estimate false discovery rates, a later analysis permuted the HLA or CMV assignments 20 times. In a later analysis, co-occurring TCRs were grouped using DBSCAN, with TCRdist sequence similarity added in when clustering inside HLA-allele-positive subsets. Co-occurrence clustering excluded repertoires with fewer than 30,000 or more than 120,000 public chains, plus five with anomalous nucleotide sharing. TCRdb took over this immuneACCESS table, retaining in-frame rearrangements with V and J assigned. Such tables are incomplete; in checked studies, under half of the missing clones stem from an unresolved V gene, and the remainder is unexplained. V and J calls and clone size follow that table, whereas D and trimming were derived from the DNA. The sample table shows roughly 230,000 clones, and around 80% are seen once. The top ten clones comprise about 0.47% of the sample.

The sample comprised PBMCs. The source of this sequence is a boy between 10 and 17 years old in good health and CMV-seronegative. Recombination linked TRBV30 to TRBJ2-2, and TRBD1 aligns with 9 junction nucleotides. The nucleotide sequence is given as TGTGCCGGGCAACAGGGGGCCACCGGGGAGCTGTTTTTT. Its translation is CAGQQGATGELFF.